The entry below gives a single TCR beta chain sequence along with its context. Here immunoSEQ multiplex PCR was the method, and the copy in TCRdb shows in-frame clones only, minus some. Here the sample spans 45,000 to 65,000 clones, 80% to 95% being singletons. The source of the sample is a study of T cell changes during pregnancy in multiple sclerosis. Looked up from germline, CDR1 is SGHAT and CDR2 is FQNNGV. After removal of 1 base from V and 3 bases from J, the junction contained 6 bases not matched to a gene. The CDR3 length is 15 residues. The receptor was derived from a female donor with multiple sclerosis, enrolled in a pregnancy study. Here the sequenced sample was CD4+ T cells from peripheral blood mononuclear cells, taken after pregnancy. The chain is built from TRBV11-2 and TRBJ2-7, with 7 positions matching TRBD2. The CDR3 DNA is TGTGCCAGCAGCTTAGCGGGAGGCCACTACTACGAGCAGTACTTC. This encodes CASSLAGGHYYEQYF.